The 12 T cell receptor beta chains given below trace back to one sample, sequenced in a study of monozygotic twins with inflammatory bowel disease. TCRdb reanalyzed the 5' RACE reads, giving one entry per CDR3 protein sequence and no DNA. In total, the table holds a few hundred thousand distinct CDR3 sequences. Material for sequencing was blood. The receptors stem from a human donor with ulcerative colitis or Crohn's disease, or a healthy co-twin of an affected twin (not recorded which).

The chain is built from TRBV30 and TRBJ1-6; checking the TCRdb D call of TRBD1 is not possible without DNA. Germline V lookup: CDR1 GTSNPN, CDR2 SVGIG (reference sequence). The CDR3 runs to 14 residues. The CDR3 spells CAWIPGQGVSPLHF.

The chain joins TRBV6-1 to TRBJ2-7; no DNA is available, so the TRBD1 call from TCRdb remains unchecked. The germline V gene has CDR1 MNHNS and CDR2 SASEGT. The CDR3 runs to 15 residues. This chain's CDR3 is CASVLSGVSTYEQYF.

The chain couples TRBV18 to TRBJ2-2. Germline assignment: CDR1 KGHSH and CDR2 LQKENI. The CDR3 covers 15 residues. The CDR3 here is CASSPLGQNTGELFF.

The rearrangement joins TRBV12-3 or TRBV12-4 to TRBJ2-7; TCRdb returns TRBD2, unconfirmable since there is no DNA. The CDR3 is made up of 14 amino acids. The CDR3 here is CASRHDIGGDEQYF.

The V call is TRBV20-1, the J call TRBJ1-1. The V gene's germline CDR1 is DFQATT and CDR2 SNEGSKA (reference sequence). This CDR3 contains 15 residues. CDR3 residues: CSARASAVFNTEAFF.

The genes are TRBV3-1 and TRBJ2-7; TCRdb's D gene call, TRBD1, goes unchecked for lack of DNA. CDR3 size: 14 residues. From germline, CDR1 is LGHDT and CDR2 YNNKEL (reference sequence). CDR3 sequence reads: CASSPTGSGVEQYF.

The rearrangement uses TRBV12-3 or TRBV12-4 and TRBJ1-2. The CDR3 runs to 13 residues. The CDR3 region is CASSFPHLYGYTF.

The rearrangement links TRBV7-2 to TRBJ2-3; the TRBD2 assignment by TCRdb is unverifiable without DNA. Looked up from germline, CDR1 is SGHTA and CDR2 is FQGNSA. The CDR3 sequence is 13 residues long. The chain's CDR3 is CASSGGKRDTQYF.

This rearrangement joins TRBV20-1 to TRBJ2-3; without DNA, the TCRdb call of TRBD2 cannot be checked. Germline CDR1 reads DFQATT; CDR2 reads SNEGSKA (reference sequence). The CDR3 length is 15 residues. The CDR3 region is CSARGPAGGRDTQYF.

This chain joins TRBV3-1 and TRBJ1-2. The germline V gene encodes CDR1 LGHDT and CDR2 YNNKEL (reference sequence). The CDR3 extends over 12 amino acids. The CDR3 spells CASSGANYGYTF.

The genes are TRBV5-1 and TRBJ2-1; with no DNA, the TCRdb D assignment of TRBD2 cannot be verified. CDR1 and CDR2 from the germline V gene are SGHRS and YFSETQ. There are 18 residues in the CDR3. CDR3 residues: CASSQGLAGLSSYNEQFF.

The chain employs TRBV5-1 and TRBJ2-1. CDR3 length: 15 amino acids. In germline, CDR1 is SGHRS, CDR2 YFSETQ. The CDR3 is CASSLTFPVYNEQFF.